A single sample is the source of the 20 T cell receptor beta chains below, sequenced in a study of T cells after posttransplantation cyclophosphamide. Libraries were prepared by immunoSEQ multiplex PCR; TCRdb keeps only in-frame clonotypes and omits some of them. The data hold under 75,000 clones, with 80% to 95% observed a single time. Specimen: PBMCs. These receptor sequences come from a woman in her 30s in good health and a related stem cell transplant donor.

The V call is TRBV6-1, the J call TRBJ2-5, with D hard to call. The J call may not be correct, given that the DNA end is closer to TRBJ2-7. This CDR3 spans 14 amino acids. From germline, CDR1 is MNHNS and CDR2 SASEGT. The CDR3 nucleotides are TGTGCCAGCAGTGAAGAAACGGAGTCCTACGAGCAGTACTTC. Amino acids: CASSEETESYEQYF.

The rearrangement joins TRBV11-2 to TRBJ2-7; 8 bases line up with TRBD1. J lost 5 bases, V lost 6 bases, and 9 bases had no gene match. Germline V gene lookup returns CDR1 SGHAT and CDR2 FQNNGV. CDR3 length: 14 residues. In DNA form, the CDR3 reads TGTGCCAGCAGGCCATCAGGGGGCTTAAACGAGCAGTACTTC. Its translation: CASRPSGGLNEQYF. The complete variable domain, with remaining parts taken from reference TRBV11-2 and TRBJ2-7, reads EAGVAQSPRYKIIEKRQSVAFWCNPISGHATLYWYQQILGQGPKLLIQFQNNGVVDDSQLPKDRFSAERLKGVDSTLKIQPAKLEDSAVYLCASRPSGGLNEQYFGPGTRLTVT.

This sequence joins TRBV25-1 and TRBJ1-2; D uncertain. CDR1 is MGHDK and CDR2 is SYGVNS in the germline V gene. The length of the CDR3 is 13 residues. The V end lost 5 bases, the J end lost 2 bases, and 9 bases lay between the germline ends. CDR3 in amino acids: CASSFLGNYGYTF. CDR3 nucleotide sequence: TGTGCCAGCAGTTTCTTAGGGAACTATGGCTACACCTTC.

CDR3: CASSLRGETQYF. The CDR3 DNA reads as TGCGCCAGCAGCTTGAGGGGGGAGACCCAGTACTTC. The V call is TRBV5-1, the J call TRBJ2-5, with D tentatively TRBD1 (6 bases). Trimming stripped 1 base from V and 5 bases from J, with 6 bases between. There are 12 residues in the CDR3. Germline V gene lookup returns CDR1 SGHRS and CDR2 YFSETQ.

This rearrangement joins TRBV7-2 to TRBJ2-3; the match to TRBD1 covers 9 bases. The ends lost 5 bases at V and 4 bases at J; junction bases unmatched: 4. Germline CDR1 reads SGHTA; CDR2 reads FQGNSA. The CDR3 contains 14 residues. The CDR3 region is CASSPGQGPDTQYF. CDR3 nucleotides: TGTGCCAGCAGCCCGGGACAGGGTCCAGATACGCAGTATTTT.

This CDR3 reads CASSEYGNTEAFF. CDR3 bases: TGTGCCAGCAGTGAATATGGGAACACTGAAGCTTTCTTT. The V and J genes are TRBV25-1 and TRBJ1-1; unclear D gene. CDR1 MGHDK and CDR2 SYGVNS come from the germline V gene. The CDR3 contains 13 residues. Between the trimmed V and J ends, which lost 0 bases and 1 base, there was a span of 3 bases. Supplemented by reference TRBV25-1 and TRBJ1-1, the full variable domain reads EADIYQTPRYLVIGTGKKITLECSQTMGHDKMYWYQQDPGMELHLIHYSYGVNSTEKGDLSSESTVSRIRTEHFPLTLESARPSHTSQYLCASSEYGNTEAFFGQGTRLTVV.

The chain employs TRBV7-9 and TRBJ2-3; D tentatively fits TRBD1 or TRBD2 (5 bases each). The CDR3 extends over 15 amino acids. Germline V gene sequence: CDR1 SEHNR, CDR2 FQNEAQ (reference sequence). V lost 6 bases and J lost 8, with 21 bases in between. Here the CDR3 DNA reads TGTGCCAGCAGGCCGGGACGAGCGTTTGTCGGTACGCAGTATTTT. It codes for CASRPGRAFVGTQYF.

The table lists this clone with a few counts. The rearrangement uses TRBV2 and TRBJ2-2; D is unclear. The V and J ends lost 10 bases and 13 bases respectively, with 16 bases between them. The CDR3 loop spans 11 amino acids. Germline values: CDR1 SNHLY, CDR2 FYNNEI. The CDR3 nucleotides read TGTGCCACCTCCAGCAACATCGGGCTGTTTTTT. Translation gives CATSSNIGLFF.

The rearrangement links TRBV27 to TRBJ1-1, with D perhaps matching TRBD1 (5 bases). Deletions cut 5 bases from V and 0 bases from J, with 10 bases between. The CDR3 runs 14 residues. CDR1 and CDR2 from the germline V gene are MNHEY and SMNVEV (reference sequence). Here the CDR3 DNA reads TGTGCCAGCAGTCAGGGACGGGTGAACACTGAAGCTTTCTTT. Residues: CASSQGRVNTEAFF.

The V call is TRBV10-3, the J call TRBJ1-1; D might be TRBD1 (5 bases). Germline V gives CDR1 ENHRY, CDR2 SYGVKD. This CDR3 contains 13 residues. V dropped 7 bases and J dropped 3 bases, with 12 bases sitting between them. The CDR3 bases are TGTGCCATCACTAAGACGGGGGACACTGAAGCTTTCTTT. Translation: CAITKTGDTEAFF.

The chain joins TRBV28 to TRBJ1-3, with 7 bases identical to TRBD1. Germline V CDR1 and CDR2: MDHEN, SYDVKM. The CDR3 extends over 14 amino acids. J lost 4 bases, V lost 4 bases, and 4 bases had no gene match. Here the CDR3 reads CASSSTGEGNTIYF. CDR3 nucleotide sequence: TGTGCCAGCAGTTCCACAGGGGAAGGAAACACCATATATTTT.

The chain uses TRBV5-4 and TRBJ1-6; the D gene is possibly TRBD1 (6 bases). CDR3 length: 14 residues. Germline values: CDR1 SGHNT, CDR2 YYREEE (reference sequence). V lost 4 bases to trimming and J lost 5 bases, with 10 bases between them. In DNA form, the CDR3 reads TGTGCCAGCAGCCCCAGGGGCGATAATTCACCCCTCCACTTT. It translates to CASSPRGDNSPLHF.

This chain connects TRBV11-3 to TRBJ2-7; D gene unclear. The CDR3 totals 15 residues. The V end lost 1 base, the J end lost 3 bases, and 13 bases lay between the germline ends. The germline CDR1 and CDR2 sequences are SGHNT and YENEEA. The CDR3 nucleotides are TGTGCCAGCAGCTTAGTTCCGGGTCCTTACTACGAGCAGTACTTC. Translated, it gives CASSLVPGPYYEQYF.

This chain joins TRBV5-1 and TRBJ2-3, with a tentative D call TRBD2 (7 bases). Per the germline V gene, CDR1 is SGHRS and CDR2 is YFSETQ. Trimming cost V 0 bases and J 4 bases, with 12 bases left between them. CDR3 length: 15 amino acids. CDR3 loop: CASSLEGGSADTQYF. The DNA for the CDR3 is TGCGCCAGCAGCTTGGAGGGGGGGTCCGCAGATACGCAGTATTTT.

This chain connects TRBV7-8 to TRBJ2-7; D may be TRBD2 (6 bases). The length of the CDR3 is 15 residues. Germline V gene data show CDR1 as SGHVS and CDR2 as FQNEAQ. The V and J ends lost 5 bases and 2 bases respectively, with 16 bases between them. The CDR3 coding sequence is TGTGCCAGCAGCGCCACGTGGAGGGTCCCCTACGAGCAGTACTTC. Translation gives CASSATWRVPYEQYF.

This clone was recorded once. The gene calls are TRBV25-1 and TRBJ1-3; D is undetermined. The germline V and J ends were trimmed by 8 bases and 0 bases, with 11 bases remaining between them. Germline CDR1 and CDR2: MGHDK and SYGVNS. This CDR3 spans 14 amino acids. The CDR3 DNA is TGTGCCAGCGGAGCGGGCATCTCTGGAAACACCATATATTTT. Protein: CASGAGISGNTIYF. The full variable domain, with the rest looked up from reference TRBV25-1 and TRBJ1-3, is EADIYQTPRYLVIGTGKKITLECSQTMGHDKMYWYQQDPGMELHLIHYSYGVNSTEKGDLSSESTVSRIRTEHFPLTLESARPSHTSQYLCASGAGISGNTIYFGEGSWLTVV.

This clone was observed a single time. V and J are TRBV7-6 and TRBJ1-3; no clear D gene. Germline loops: CDR1 SGHVS, CDR2 FNYEAQ. Deletions cut 6 bases from V and 4 bases from J, with 22 bases between. This CDR3 has 17 amino acids. CDR3 region: CASRAYQWGLGGNTIYF. As DNA, the CDR3 is TGTGCCAGCAGGGCCTATCAGTGGGGATTGGGAGGAAACACCATATATTTT. The full variable domain, with the rest looked up from reference TRBV7-6 and TRBJ1-3, is GAGVSQSPRYKVTKRGQDVALRCDPISGHVSLYWYRQALGQGPEFLTYFNYEAQQDKSGLPNDRFSAERPEGSISTLTIQRTEQRDSAMYRCASRAYQWGLGGNTIYFGEGSWLTVV.

The chain links TRBV12-5 to TRBJ1-1, with 7 bases that match TRBD1. The CDR3 extends over 18 amino acids. CDR1 and CDR2 (germline): LGHNT, FRNRAP. Trimming took 1 base from V and 3 from J; bases not matched to a gene: 14. CDR3 region: CASGLGNKQGERDTEAFF. The DNA for the CDR3 is TGTGCTAGTGGTTTGGGAAACAAGCAGGGGGAAAGGGACACTGAAGCTTTCTTT.

The chain is built from TRBV4-1 and TRBJ2-3, with 9 bases fitting TRBD2. This CDR3 comprises 19 residues. Germline V gives CDR1 MGHRA, CDR2 YSYEKL. The V and J ends lost 0 bases and 4 bases, in that order; junction bases with no gene match: 14. CDR3 region: CASSQDPGLASRASDTQYF. In nucleotides, the CDR3 is TGCGCCAGCAGCCAAGATCCGGGACTAGCTTCCAGGGCATCAGATACGCAGTATTTT.

This chain connects TRBV13 to TRBJ2-5; D possibly corresponds to TRBD2 (6 bases). The J call may not be correct, given that the DNA end is closer to TRBJ2-7. The CDR3 spans 16 residues. The germline CDR1 and CDR2 sequences are PRHDT and FYEKMQ (reference sequence). Here the CDR3 DNA reads TGTGCCAGCAGCCGGACCTCGGGGGTCATCTCCTACGAGCAGTACTTC. This gives the protein CASSRTSGVISYEQYF.